These T cell receptor beta chains were read from a single sample in a study of OX40 agonist ivuxolimab in advanced cancers. Using immunoSEQ multiplex PCR, the repertoire was profiled, and TCRdb retains in-frame clones only, with some absent. The sample consists of fewer than 30,000 clones, about 82% of them appearing once. The starting material was CD4+ or CD8+ T cells sorted from blood, obtained in a trial of the OX40 agonist ivuxolimab. The source is an adult with an advanced solid tumor such as melanoma, head and neck, liver or kidney cancer. Each CDR3 is given with its conserved first and last residue. D genes are given only for firm matches. Some rows mark clone size as missing; the rest say once, few, many or name a class of expanded clone.

v_call,d_call,j_call,clone_size,cdr3_nt,cdr3_aa
TRBV7-2,.,TRBJ1-2,medium-sized,TGTGCCAGCAGCTTAGTAACGAGGACCCGCTATGGCTACACCTTC,CASSLVTRTRYGYTF
TRBV11-3,.,TRBJ2-7,.,TGTGCCAGCAGCTCTTCCGGGACGGACCCCTACGAGCAGTACTTC,CASSSSGTDPYEQYF
TRBV28,.,TRBJ2-1,.,TGTGCCAGCAGTACAAACACCGATCAGAGGTCCTACAATGAGCAGTTCTTC,CASSTNTDQRSYNEQFF
TRBV5-1,TRBD1,TRBJ1-1,.,TGCGCCAGCAGGGTTTCAGGGGGAGCTACTGAAGCTTTCTTT,CASRVSGGATEAFF
TRBV6-6,.,TRBJ2-2,.,TGTGCCAGCAGTTACGGTAGCGGACTGAACACCGGGGAGCTGTTTTTT,CASSYGSGLNTGELFF
TRBV27,.,TRBJ2-7,.,TGTGCCAGCGGCTACGAGCAGTACTTC,CASGYEQYF
TRBV11-2,.,TRBJ2-7,.,TGTGCCAGCAGCCCCGCGGGTTGGCTAGGTACGTACGAGCAGTACTTC,CASSPAGWLGTYEQYF
TRBV5-1,.,TRBJ1-2,once,TGCGCCAGCAGCTTGGCGGGGGCAGACTATGGCTACACCTTC,CASSLAGADYGYTF
TRBV5-4,.,TRBJ1-2,.,TGTGCCAGCAGCCATGGGGACGGGCAAGGCTACACCTTC,CASSHGDGQGYTF
TRBV10-2,TRBD2,TRBJ2-1,.,TGCGCTAGTCACAGCGGGAGGGCTGAGCAGTTCTTC,CASHSGRAEQFF